The next 19 T cell receptor beta chains were all read from a single sample in a study of blood T cell repertoires in COVID-19. Only in-frame clones appear in the TCRdb table, and some are missing; sequencing was by immunoSEQ multiplex PCR. This table has 120,000 or so clones, about 88% appearing once. Sequenced: peripheral blood. The source is a human donor in a cohort sampled during active COVID-19.

The V call is TRBV9, the J call TRBJ2-5, with D tentatively TRBD2 (6 bases). The germline V and J ends were trimmed by 4 bases and 8 bases, with 18 bases remaining between them. Germline V gene sequence: CDR1 SGDLS, CDR2 YYNGEE. The CDR3 extends over 14 amino acids. CDR3: CASSMSSAGGTQYF. CDR3 sequence (DNA): TGTGCCAGCAGCATGTCTAGCGCCGGAGGAACCCAGTACTTC.

The chain links TRBV3-1 (or the pseudogene TRBV3-2) to TRBJ2-2, with 8 bases that match TRBD2. V shed 3 bases and J 4 bases; nucleotides not matched to a gene: 4. CDR1 and CDR2 (germline): LGHDT, YNNKEL (reference sequence). The CDR3 covers 15 residues. DNA for the CDR3: TGTGCCAGCAGCCAGCGGGGGGCTGGCACCGGGGAGCTGTTTTTT. Translating it yields CASSQRGAGTGELFF.

The gene calls are TRBV20-1 and TRBJ2-1, with TRBD2 matching 7 bases. Germline V gene lookup returns CDR1 DFQATT and CDR2 SNEGSKA (reference sequence). The CDR3 extends over 11 amino acids. Here the CDR3 reads CSALAVNEQFF. The DNA for the CDR3 is TGCAGCGCTCTAGCGGTCAATGAGCAGTTCTTC.

A word on this clone: In the same sample, other DNA sequences code for this CDR3. The chain carries TRBV5-4 and TRBJ2-3; 12 bases agree with TRBD2. V lost 0 bases and J lost 2; bases outside the gene matches: 4. The CDR3 totals 17 residues. The germline V gene encodes CDR1 SGHNT and CDR2 YYREEE (reference sequence). CDR3 sequence reads: CASSLASGRAITDTQYF. CDR3 bases: TGTGCCAGCAGCTTGGCTAGCGGGAGGGCGATCACAGATACGCAGTATTTT. Full variable domain (remainder filled in from reference TRBV5-4 and TRBJ2-3): ETGVTQSPTHLIKTRGQQVTLRCSSQSGHNTVSWYQQALGQGPQFIFQYYREEENGRGNFPPRFSGLQFPNYSSELNVNALELDDSALYLCASSLASGRAITDTQYFGPGTRLTVL.

The chain uses TRBV21-1 and TRBJ2-5; the table's D call TRBD2 went unverified against the DNA. TRBV21-1 is a documented pseudogene. This CDR3 has 11 amino acids. The CDR3 here is CPRETGETQYF. CDR3 DNA: TGTCCCAGGGAGACGGGGGAGACCCAGTACTTC.

The rearrangement joins TRBV27 to TRBJ2-7, with D hard to call. This CDR3 comprises 13 residues. Germline V lookup: CDR1 MNHEY, CDR2 SMNVEV (reference sequence). The V end lost 2 bases, the J end lost 2 bases, and 7 bases lay between the germline ends. In DNA form, the CDR3 reads TGTGCCAGCAGTTTAGCAACACCCTACGAGCAGTACTTC. Its protein is CASSLATPYEQYF.

The chain employs TRBV19 and TRBJ2-1; TRBD1 matches at 8 bases. CDR1 LNHDA and CDR2 SQIVND come from the germline V gene (reference sequence). The ends lost 7 bases at V and 6 bases at J; junction bases unmatched: 11. The length of the CDR3 is 15 residues. CDR3 protein: CASTHGQGGVNEQFF. The CDR3 DNA reads TGTGCCAGTACCCACGGACAGGGTGGGGTCAATGAGCAGTTCTTC.

This clone appeared a single time. The chain uses TRBV9 and TRBJ1-2; 7 bases map to TRBD1. Losses at the gene ends were 5 bases for V and 4 bases for J; bases not matched to a gene: 5. The CDR3 runs 13 residues. Looked up from germline, CDR1 is SGDLS and CDR2 is YYNGEE. CDR3 residues: CASRDDRVYGYTF. The CDR3 DNA reads as TGTGCCAGCAGAGACGACAGGGTCTATGGCTACACCTTC.

This chain links TRBV5-6 with TRBJ1-4; the D gene is possibly TRBD1 (6 bases). V lost 3 bases and J lost 11, with 20 bases in between. Germline values: CDR1 SGHDT, CDR2 YYEEEE. This CDR3 is 15 amino acids long. The CDR3 nucleotides are TGTGCCAGCAGCTCCCCGGGACAAGGGGACCGCAAACTGTTTTTT. Residues: CASSSPGQGDRKLFF.

The J gene is TRBJ2-3, the V gene TRBV7-9; TRBD2 matches 8 bases. Germline V gives CDR1 SEHNR, CDR2 FQNEAQ (reference sequence). J was trimmed by 4 bases and V by 5 bases; bases with no gene match: 5. There are 14 residues in the CDR3. As DNA, the CDR3 is TGTGCCAGCAGCACGACTAGCGTACCAGATACGCAGTATTTT. Amino acid sequence: CASSTTSVPDTQYF.

Of note for this clone: Distinct nucleotide sequences in the sample also encode this CDR3. V usage is TRBV2 and J usage is TRBJ1-5; 7 bases fit TRBD1. The CDR3 runs 14 residues. Trimming cost V 6 bases and J 4 bases; bases outside gene matches: 6. CDR1 is SNHLY, CDR2 FYNNEI, per germline. Here the CDR3 DNA reads TGTGCCAGCAGGAGGGGGCAGACGAATCAGCCCCAGCATTTT. It specifies CASRRGQTNQPQHF.

The rearrangement links TRBV28 to TRBJ1-2; D is uncertain. V was shortened by 5 bases and J by 2 bases, with 12 bases between the two germline ends. This CDR3 has 14 residues. Germline CDR1 reads MDHEN; CDR2 reads SYDVKM. CDR3 nucleotides: TGTGCCAGCAGTACCCCTTCGAGAAACTATGGCTACACCTTC. As protein: CASSTPSRNYGYTF.

The chain combines TRBV11-2 with TRBJ1-1, with no clear D. Germline loops: CDR1 SGHAT, CDR2 FQNNGV. V lost 8 bases and J 2 bases, leaving 15 bases between the germline ends. The CDR3 is 14 residues long. This CDR3 is CASRGLGGNTEAFF. The CDR3 region has the DNA TGTGCCAGCCGAGGCCTGGGAGGAAACACTGAAGCTTTCTTT.

The V and J genes are TRBV28 and TRBJ1-5; TRBD1 is a possible D gene (5 bases). Germline CDR1 is MDHEN and CDR2 is SYDVKM. This CDR3 comprises 14 residues. V was shortened by 3 bases and J by 0 bases, with 6 bases between the two germline ends. The CDR3 coding sequence is TGTGCCAGCAGTTTTACAGGTAGCAATCAGCCCCAGCATTTT. Its translation is CASSFTGSNQPQHF.

This clone came up a few times. The genes are TRBV28 and TRBJ1-2, with a weak D call TRBD1 (6 bases). Germline CDR1 reads MDHEN; CDR2 reads SYDVKM. Trimming removed 5 bases from V and 4 bases from J, with 17 bases in between. There are 15 residues in the CDR3. Here the CDR3 DNA reads TGTGCCAGCAGTCCGGACGGGACAATTTTCTATGGCTACACCTTC. Protein: CASSPDGTIFYGYTF.

The chain uses TRBV7-4 and TRBJ2-7, with D possibly being TRBD2 (6 bases). This CDR3 has 15 amino acids. Trimming took 3 bases from V and 3 from J, leaving 15 bases between them. The germline V gene encodes CDR1 SGHVT and CDR2 SQSDAQ. In nucleotides, the CDR3 is TGTGCCAGCAGCTTGGAGGGTACCGGGCGCTACGAGCAGTACTTC. Translation gives CASSLEGTGRYEQYF.

The chain recombines TRBV13 with TRBJ1-2; TRBD1 agrees at 8 bases. J lost 2 bases, V lost 3 bases, and 2 bases had no gene match. The CDR3 runs 14 residues. From germline, CDR1 is PRHDT and CDR2 FYEKMQ (reference sequence). For the CDR3, the DNA is TGTGCCAGCAGCTTTCGGGACAGGAACTATGGCTACACCTTC. Protein product: CASSFRDRNYGYTF.

The gene calls are TRBV29-1 and TRBJ2-7; the D gene is possibly TRBD2 (6 bases). Germline V lookup: CDR1 SQVTM, CDR2 ANQGSEA. V lost 6 bases to trimming and J lost 12 bases, with 18 bases between them. This CDR3 is 11 amino acids long. The CDR3 DNA is TGCAGCGTAAGGACGGAGGGCGGTGGGTACTTC. Protein: CSVRTEGGGYF.

The chain couples TRBV7-9 to TRBJ2-1; D unresolved. Germline V gene sequence: CDR1 SEHNR, CDR2 FQNEAQ (reference sequence). Trimming removed 5 bases from V and 5 bases from J, with 7 bases in between. The CDR3 covers 12 residues. The CDR3 reads CASSTNNNEQFF. The CDR3 DNA follows: TGTGCCAGCAGCACCAACAACAATGAGCAGTTCTTC.